The 3 T cell receptor beta chains below were found in one sample sequenced in a study of blood T cell repertoires in COVID-19. Generated by immunoSEQ multiplex PCR, the TCRdb table keeps only in-frame clones and is missing some. The repertoire has nearly 60,000 clones, under 90% of them found once; the top ten carry under 5%. The sample comprised peripheral blood. The receptors stem from a man between 40 and 49 years old with active COVID-19.

V gene TRBV11-2 combines with J gene TRBJ2-1, with TRBD1 identical over 10 bases. Looked up from germline, CDR1 is SGHAT and CDR2 is FQNNGV. The CDR3 runs 15 residues. Trimming at V came to 4 bases and at J to 2 bases, leaving 2 bases not matched to a gene. This chain's CDR3 is CASSSGQGTYNEQFF. The DNA for the CDR3 is TGTGCCAGCAGCTCGGGACAGGGGACCTACAATGAGCAGTTCTTC.

The chain joins TRBV28 to TRBJ1-4; 10 bases are a match to TRBD1. This CDR3 is 16 amino acids long. Germline V gene sequence: CDR1 MDHEN, CDR2 SYDVKM. V was pared by 5 bases and J by 0 bases, with 3 bases of the junction left unmatched. The CDR3 spells CASSGTGAATNEKLFF. The CDR3 DNA is TGTGCCAGCAGTGGGACAGGGGCTGCAACTAATGAAAAACTGTTTTTT.

The genes are TRBV3-1 (or the pseudogene TRBV3-2) and TRBJ2-5, with D possibly matching TRBD2 (5 bases). The ends were cut back, 4 bases at V and 5 bases at J, with 14 bases in the middle. The CDR3 spans 14 residues. Looked up from germline, CDR1 is LGHDT and CDR2 is YNNKEL (reference sequence). This chain's CDR3 is CASSRDGVGETQYF. CDR3 DNA: TGTGCCAGCAGCCGCGACGGGGTTGGGGAGACCCAGTACTTC.